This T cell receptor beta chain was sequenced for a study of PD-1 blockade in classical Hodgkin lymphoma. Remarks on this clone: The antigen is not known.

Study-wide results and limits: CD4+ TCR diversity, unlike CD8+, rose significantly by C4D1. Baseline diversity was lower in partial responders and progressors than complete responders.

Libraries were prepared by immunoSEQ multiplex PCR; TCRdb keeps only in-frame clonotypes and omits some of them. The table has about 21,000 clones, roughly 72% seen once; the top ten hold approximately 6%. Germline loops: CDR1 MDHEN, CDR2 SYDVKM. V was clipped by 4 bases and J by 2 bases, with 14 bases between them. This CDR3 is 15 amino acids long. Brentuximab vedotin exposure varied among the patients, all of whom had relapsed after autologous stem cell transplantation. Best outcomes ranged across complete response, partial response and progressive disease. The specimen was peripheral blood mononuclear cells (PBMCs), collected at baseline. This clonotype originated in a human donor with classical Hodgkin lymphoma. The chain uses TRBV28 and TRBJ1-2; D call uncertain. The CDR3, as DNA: TGTGCCAGCAGTTCGACCGGGAGTCTCAACTATGGCTACACCTTC. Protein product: CASSSTGSLNYGYTF.